Included here is one T cell receptor (beta chain) sequence, with context. Its recognized antigen is unknown. Within one base of it there is no much larger clone, and no base qualities were kept. This entry is derived from a study of graft-versus-host responses after intestinal transplantation (dated by TCRdb to the early 2020s). Background for the entire study: Recipients received multivisceral, liver-intestinal, or isolated intestinal transplants. Bulk TCR-beta CDR3 sequencing was used to track graft-versus-host and host-versus-graft alloreactive T cell clones in the graft, circulation and bone marrow after intestinal transplantation. Instead of going to the commercial service, samples from a few later patients were sequenced in-house on an Illumina MiSeq and processed with MiXCR. To identify alloreactive clones, pre-transplant mixed lymphocyte reaction products were sequenced and compared with unstimulated pre-transplant donor and recipient T cells. A cohort of 24 intestinal transplant recipients, including one retransplant, was enrolled, and a few patients lacking pretransplant specimens were excluded. All recipients received anti-thymocyte globulin induction followed by maintenance tacrolimus and steroids for about three years. A peak of at least 4% donor T cells among recipient peripheral blood mononuclear cells was the definition used for donor T cell macrochimerism. The paper as a whole reports these results and caveats: Conclusions were limited by the relatively low number and heterogeneity of intestinal transplant patients. GvH clones were found in recipient bone marrow, and some of the GvH clones appeared earlier in ileal mucosa or blood, which is consistent with an intestinal mucosal origin. High GvH to HvG T cell clonal ratios were observed in the allografts of patients with donor T cell macrochimerism. Early after transplant, peak levels of circulating GvH clones were associated with declines in HvG clones.

The CDR3 holds 12 amino acids from the cysteine to the phenylalanine. Here the CDR3 DNA is all that survives: 36 bases in frame from base 1. Based on the germline V gene, the CDR1 and CDR2 sequences are ENHRY and SYGVKD. Blood samples were collected up to 4 times in the first month after transplant and then at least monthly when available. Receptor amplification or capture employed the immunoSEQ multiplex PCR assay. Adaptive Biotechnologies carried out high-throughput TCR-beta CDR3 sequencing of genomic DNA for most patients. The original pipeline was this. Adaptive's ImmunoSEQ software supplied the TCR sequencing data for more than 15 patients, while MiXCR and VDJtools were used to process a few other patients. CDR3 nucleotide sequences shared between donor and recipient were removed because the origin of such sequences could not be assigned. Alloreactive clones required at least 2-fold expansion over unstimulated cells and minimum CFSE-low frequency of 0.002% (template counts) or 0.001% (read counts). A clone was considered mappable if detected in the sequenced pre-transplant spleen, lymph node, or MLR CFSE-low populations of the donor or recipient. The cumulative frequency of alloreactive clones was calculated as a percentage of all sequences, weighted by copy number. Held by TCRdb, this immuneACCESS table contains in-frame sequences only and omits some clones. Under half of the omission traces to an unresolved V gene where checked; the cause of the rest is unknown. V, J and clone size are taken as reported in that table, and D and trimming were inferred from the DNA itself. Recorded for this sample are approximately 50,000 clones; about 87% of them occurred a single time. The ten largest clones represent roughly 1.5% of the sample.

Here the sequenced sample was PBMCs, taken 26 days after transplant. The TCR originated in a human patient who received an intestinal transplant, so some T cells may come from the graft donor. The sequence links TRBV10-3 to TRBJ2-5; 7 junctional bases match TRBD1. The J call is uncertain, as TRBJ2-7 better fits the DNA end. DNA sequence: TGTGCCACAGGACAGGATTCCTACGAGCAGTACTTC. It specifies CATGQDSYEQYF.